Listed here are 18 T cell receptor beta chains from one sample, sequenced in a study of shared clonotypes between healthy human individuals (dated by TCRdb to the early 2020s). To prepare the library, the immunoSEQ multiplex PCR assay was applied. TCRdb stores this immuneACCESS table with in-frame sequences only. Part of the clones is absent; in the studies checked, under half of the shortfall reflects unresolved V genes, and no reason is known for the rest. Here the sample has roughly 2.4 million clones; approximately 96% occur a single time. The ten largest clonotypes hold about 0.13% of the sample. The sample taken for sequencing was naive CD4+ T cells sorted from blood. What the cell subset or site label conveys for this sample: CD45RA+ positively selected. The receptors here all came from a man younger than 30 in good health.

For the CDR3, the DNA is TGTGCCAGCAGATCTAGCGGGGGTTACAATGAGCAGTTCTTC. Protein: CASRSSGGYNEQFF. This rearrangement joins TRBV28 to TRBJ2-1; TRBD2 agrees at 10 bases. The CDR3 consists of 14 residues. Looked up from germline, CDR1 is MDHEN and CDR2 is SYDVKM. The J segment lost 4 bases and the V segment lost 6 bases, leaving 3 bases of the junction unmatched.

The genes are TRBV5-6 and TRBJ1-4, with TRBD1 as a possible D gene (5 bases). Trimming removed 3 bases from V and 4 bases from J, with 7 bases in between. Germline CDR1 is SGHDT and CDR2 is YYEEEE. This CDR3 contains 13 residues. CDR3: CASSWDLNEKLFF. CDR3 sequence (DNA): TGTGCCAGCAGCTGGGACCTTAATGAAAAACTGTTTTTT.

V is TRBV21-1 and J is TRBJ2-7; no DNA check was done on the table's D call, TRBD2. TRBV21-1 has pseudogene status. CDR3 length: 12 amino acids. The CDR3 loop reads CASSTLVRGWHF. CDR3 bases: TGTGCCAGCAGCACTCTAGTGCGGGGGTGGCACTTC.

A single count supports this clone. At the DNA level, this CDR3 is encoded by other sequences in the same sample as well. The rearrangement links TRBV7-2 to TRBJ2-7; tentatively, D is TRBD1 or TRBD2 (6 bases each). Germline V gene data show CDR1 as SGHTA and CDR2 as FQGNSA. The V and J ends lost 0 bases and 2 bases respectively, with 8 bases between them. The length of the CDR3 is 14 residues. The CDR3 DNA reads TGTGCCAGCAGCTTAGCAGGGGGGCCCTACGAGCAGTACTTC. It codes for CASSLAGGPYEQYF.

The chain couples TRBV15 to TRBJ1-4; D is ambiguous. Between the trimmed V and J ends, which lost 0 bases and 3 bases, there was a span of 11 bases. The CDR3 is made up of 16 amino acids. Germline V gene data show CDR1 as LNHNV and CDR2 as YYDKDF (reference sequence). CDR3 DNA: TGTGCCACCAGCAGAGATCGGCCCTCGTCTAATGAAAAACTGTTTTTT. As protein: CATSRDRPSSNEKLFF.

V and J are TRBV19 and TRBJ2-5; D is uncertain. Germline V gives CDR1 LNHDA, CDR2 SQIVND (reference sequence). This CDR3 is 13 amino acids long. With 5 bases removed from V and 2 bases from J, the gap between germline ends came to 9 bases. The CDR3 is CASSVVSQETQYF. Written as DNA, the CDR3 is TGTGCCAGTAGTGTCGTAAGTCAAGAGACCCAGTACTTC.

The CDR3 reads CASREGGFYNSPLHF. The DNA for the CDR3 is TGTGCCAGCAGAGAGGGGGGTTTCTATAATTCACCCCTCCACTTT. This chain joins TRBV19 and TRBJ1-6; possibly TRBD1 for D (6 bases). The CDR3 is 15 residues long. The ends were cut back, 9 bases at V and 3 bases at J, with 15 bases in the middle. Germline CDR1 reads LNHDA; CDR2 reads SQIVND (reference sequence).

There are a few counts of this clone. The sample contains more than one DNA sequence encoding this CDR3. The chain employs TRBV29-1 and TRBJ2-7; TRBD1 agrees at 10 bases. Germline values: CDR1 SQVTM, CDR2 ANQGSEA. Trimming cost V 1 base and J 7 bases; bases outside gene matches: 1. This CDR3 has 12 amino acids. The CDR3 is CSVEGTGGEQYF. Here the CDR3 DNA reads TGCAGCGTTGAAGGGACAGGGGGAGAGCAGTACTTC.

The V call is TRBV6-5, the J call TRBJ2-7, with 8 nucleotides matching TRBD2. The CDR3 extends over 15 amino acids. Per germline, CDR1 MNHEY and CDR2 SVGAGI. V shed 5 bases and J 0 bases; nucleotides not matched to a gene: 6. CDR3 nucleotides: TGTGCCAGCAGTGTCGGACTAGCACTCTCCTACGAGCAGTACTTC. It is translated as CASSVGLALSYEQYF.

This clone was observed once. The chain links TRBV14 to TRBJ2-7; D possibly corresponds to TRBD1 (8 bases). The V and J ends lost 0 bases and 6 bases respectively, with 15 bases between them. From germline, CDR1 is SGHDN and CDR2 FVKESK. The CDR3 extends over 15 amino acids. The chain's CDR3 is CASSQDKQGGIEQYF. As DNA, the CDR3 is TGTGCCAGCAGCCAAGATAAACAGGGGGGGATCGAGCAGTACTTC.

A remark on this clone: The same CDR3 can be traced to other DNA sequences in this sample. The chain has TRBV4-1 and TRBJ1-2, with a weak D call TRBD1 (5 bases). CDR1 MGHRA and CDR2 YSYEKL come from the germline V gene. With 1 base removed from V and 4 bases from J, the gap between germline ends came to 10 bases. CDR3 length equals 14 residues. DNA for the CDR3: TGCGCCAGCAGCCAAGTGCTGGGGGGCTATGGCTACACCTTC. As protein: CASSQVLGGYGYTF.

The rearrangement links TRBV2 to TRBJ1-2; D is ambiguous. There are 13 residues in the CDR3. Germline V gene data show CDR1 as SNHLY and CDR2 as FYNNEI. Trimming removed 7 bases at V and 7 bases at J, with 16 bases between. The CDR3 DNA is TGTGCCAGCACCGAGGTCCTGAAGGGTGGCTACACCTTC. The encoded protein is CASTEVLKGGYTF.

The chain couples TRBV4-2 to TRBJ1-3; a weak D match, TRBD1 (6 bases). The V gene lost 0 bases and the J gene lost 5 bases, with 8 bases spanning the gap. The germline gives CDR1 LGHNA, CDR2 YNFKEQ. This CDR3 has 14 amino acids. CDR3 in DNA: TGTGCCAGCAGCCAAGACAGGGGCCGAAACACCATATATTTT. Its translation: CASSQDRGRNTIYF.

J is TRBJ1-1 and V is TRBV7-8; D might be TRBD1 (6 bases). V shed 5 bases and J shed 6 bases, with 16 bases lying between them. The CDR3 is made up of 14 amino acids. Germline-derived CDR1 and CDR2 are SGHVS and FQNEAQ. The CDR3 protein is CASSTTRGSPEAFF. Written as DNA, the CDR3 is TGTGCCAGCAGCACCACTAGGGGGAGCCCTGAAGCTTTCTTT.

The chain has TRBV14 and TRBJ2-2, with D maybe TRBD2 (6 bases). Trimming removed 4 bases at V and 4 bases at J, with 13 bases between. CDR3 length equals 15 residues. CDR1 is SGHDN, CDR2 FVKESK, per germline. Here the CDR3 reads CASSPNGGSTGELFF. The CDR3 nucleotides are TGTGCCAGCAGCCCAAACGGGGGTAGCACCGGGGAGCTGTTTTTT.

In the case of this clone: The junction departs from germline at one end; a sequencing error may be responsible. This sample also contains other DNA sequences that code for the same CDR3. The chain joins TRBV5-6 to TRBJ2-7, with 9 nucleotides matching TRBD1. There are 13 residues in the CDR3. CDR1 is SGHDT and CDR2 is YYEEEE in the germline V gene. The CDR3 protein is CASRLGQGYEQYF. The CDR3 coding sequence is TGTGCCAGCAGGTTGGGACAGGGCTACGAGCAGTACTTC.

The chain links TRBV5-1 to TRBJ2-1, with D possibly being TRBD2 (5 bases). The CDR3 length is 14 residues. The germline V and J ends were trimmed by 7 bases and 0 bases, with 11 bases remaining between them. The germline CDR1 and CDR2 sequences are SGHRS and YFSETQ. CDR3 region: CASGIGDSYNEQFF. The CDR3 DNA reads as TGCGCCAGCGGGATCGGGGACTCCTACAATGAGCAGTTCTTC.

This clone came up once. The sample has other DNA sequences that encode this CDR3 too. The chain recombines TRBV7-9 with TRBJ1-2; D is uncertain. Germline V lookup: CDR1 SEHNR, CDR2 FQNEAQ (reference sequence). The V gene lost 1 base and the J gene lost 2 bases, with 5 bases spanning the gap. The CDR3 is 13 residues long. CDR3 region: CASSLVENYGYTF. The CDR3 DNA sequence: TGTGCCAGCAGCTTAGTCGAAAACTATGGCTACACCTTC.